This is a list of T cell receptor beta chains from one sample in a study of T cell responses to AZD1222 COVID-19 vaccine. Repertoires were generated with immunoSEQ multiplex PCR, while TCRdb's copy carries only in-frame clones and drops some. Found here are 100,000 to 150,000 clones, about 89% of them singletons; the top ten hold about 4.3%. The sequencing used peripheral blood, collected on day 0 of AZD1222 vaccination. The receptors come from an adult in good health. Both conserved end residues are part of each CDR3. The D gene is left open where the match is weak. Clone size is shown for a subset of rows, as once, few, many or a class of expanded clone.

d_call: .; j_call: TRBJ1-2; clone_size: .; v_call: TRBV18; cdr3_aa: CASSPDGRGYTF; cdr3_nt: TGTGCCAGCTCACCGGACGGCCGCGGCTACACCTTC
d_call: TRBD1; j_call: TRBJ2-7; clone_size: .; v_call: TRBV3-1/TRBV3-2; cdr3_aa: CASSRRDRGGSEQYF; cdr3_nt: TGTGCCAGCAGCCGGCGTGACAGGGGTGGGTCCGAGCAGTACTTC
d_call: TRBD2; j_call: TRBJ2-2; clone_size: .; v_call: TRBV7-3; cdr3_aa: CASSPGLTNTGELFF; cdr3_nt: TGTGCCAGCAGCCCGGGACTAACGAACACCGGGGAGCTGTTTTTT
d_call: TRBD1; j_call: TRBJ1-1; clone_size: .; v_call: TRBV7-9; cdr3_aa: CASSLLQGYTEAFF; cdr3_nt: TGTGCCAGCAGCTTATTACAGGGGTACACTGAAGCTTTCTTT
d_call: .; j_call: TRBJ2-7; clone_size: .; v_call: TRBV2; cdr3_aa: CASRQIYEQYF; cdr3_nt: TGTGCCAGCAGACAGATCTACGAGCAGTACTTC
d_call: TRBD2; j_call: TRBJ2-5; clone_size: .; v_call: TRBV29-1; cdr3_aa: CSVSSGTGAETQYF; cdr3_nt: TGCAGCGTTTCAAGCGGGACTGGGGCGGAGACCCAGTACTTC
d_call: .; j_call: TRBJ1-1; clone_size: .; v_call: TRBV24-1; cdr3_aa: CATARGTEAFF; cdr3_nt: TGTGCCACCGCGAGGGGCACTGAAGCTTTCTTT
d_call: .; j_call: TRBJ1-2; clone_size: once; v_call: TRBV6-6; cdr3_aa: CASSSPTLGGYTF; cdr3_nt: TGTGCCAGCAGTTCCCCAACCTTGGGGGGCTACACCTTC
d_call: .; j_call: TRBJ2-7; clone_size: .; v_call: TRBV9; cdr3_aa: CASSVASTGSPYEQYF; cdr3_nt: TGTGCCAGCAGCGTAGCTTCGACAGGTTCGCCCTACGAGCAGTACTTC
d_call: .; j_call: TRBJ1-4; clone_size: .; v_call: TRBV18; cdr3_aa: CASSRSTGTSNEKLFF; cdr3_nt: TGTGCCAGCTCACGCTCGACCGGGACCTCTAATGAAAAACTGTTTTTT
d_call: TRBD2; j_call: TRBJ2-2; clone_size: .; v_call: TRBV7-6; cdr3_aa: CASSQLAGGAGELFF; cdr3_nt: TGTGCCAGCAGTCAGCTAGCGGGAGGGGCCGGGGAGCTGTTTTTT
d_call: .; j_call: TRBJ1-3; clone_size: .; v_call: TRBV28; cdr3_aa: CASSLVLHSLYF; cdr3_nt: TGTGCCAGCAGTTTGGTTCTACATAGTTTATATTTT
d_call: .; j_call: TRBJ1-2; clone_size: .; v_call: TRBV9; cdr3_aa: CASSVDGWGSGGYTF; cdr3_nt: TGTGCCAGCAGCGTAGATGGATGGGGTTCTGGTGGCTACACCTTC
d_call: .; j_call: TRBJ1-2; clone_size: .; v_call: TRBV3-1/TRBV3-2; cdr3_aa: CASSQDAAYGYTF; cdr3_nt: TGTGCCAGCAGCCAAGACGCCGCCTATGGCTACACCTTC
d_call: .; j_call: TRBJ1-2; clone_size: .; v_call: TRBV11-2; cdr3_aa: CASSLSAANYGYTF; cdr3_nt: TGTGCCAGCAGCTTATCTGCAGCAAACTATGGCTACACCTTC
d_call: .; j_call: TRBJ1-2; clone_size: .; v_call: TRBV7-9; cdr3_aa: CASSPRGNYGYTF; cdr3_nt: TGTGCCAGCAGCCCTAGGGGTAACTATGGCTACACCTTC
d_call: TRBD2; j_call: TRBJ2-5; clone_size: .; v_call: TRBV27; cdr3_aa: CASSLYAAGVQETQYF; cdr3_nt: TGTGCCAGCAGTTTGTACGCGGCGGGGGTTCAAGAGACCCAGTACTTC
d_call: .; j_call: TRBJ1-1; clone_size: .; v_call: TRBV2; cdr3_aa: CASRGLGPAEAFF; cdr3_nt: TGTGCCAGCAGAGGACTGGGACCGGCTGAAGCTTTCTTT
d_call: .; j_call: TRBJ1-5; clone_size: .; v_call: TRBV27; cdr3_aa: CASSFRQNSNQPQHF; cdr3_nt: TGTGCCAGCAGTTTTCGACAGAATAGCAATCAGCCCCAGCATTTT
d_call: TRBD2; j_call: TRBJ2-3; clone_size: .; v_call: TRBV5-1; cdr3_aa: CASSSSSGSYTDTQYF; cdr3_nt: TGCGCCAGCAGCTCCTCTAGCGGGAGTTATACAGATACGCAGTATTTT
d_call: .; j_call: TRBJ1-2; clone_size: .; v_call: TRBV5-1; cdr3_aa: CASSPSGGGKEGYTF; cdr3_nt: TGCGCCAGCAGCCCCTCGGGGGGCGGGAAGGAGGGCTACACCTTC
d_call: .; j_call: TRBJ2-5; clone_size: .; v_call: TRBV2; cdr3_aa: CASSRTGGAETQYF; cdr3_nt: TGTGCCAGCTCGAGAACAGGGGGGGCCGAGACCCAGTACTTC
d_call: .; j_call: TRBJ1-2; clone_size: .; v_call: TRBV5-4; cdr3_aa: CASSFGAASYGYTF; cdr3_nt: TGTGCCAGCAGCTTTGGGGCAGCCAGCTATGGCTACACCTTC
d_call: .; j_call: TRBJ1-3; clone_size: .; v_call: TRBV5-1; cdr3_aa: CASSPYGGASGNTIYF; cdr3_nt: TGCGCCAGCAGCCCCTACGGGGGCGCCTCTGGAAACACCATATATTTT
d_call: .; j_call: TRBJ1-2; clone_size: .; v_call: TRBV11-2; cdr3_aa: CASSSGLAWGYTF; cdr3_nt: TGTGCCAGCAGTTCCGGTCTTGCCTGGGGCTACACCTTC
d_call: TRBD2; j_call: TRBJ2-7; clone_size: medium-sized; v_call: TRBV2; cdr3_aa: CASLAVGTSGSYEQYF; cdr3_nt: TGTGCCAGCTTGGCGGTCGGGACTAGCGGGAGTTACGAGCAGTACTTC
d_call: .; j_call: TRBJ1-4; clone_size: .; v_call: TRBV28; cdr3_aa: CASSFVGLTNEKLFF; cdr3_nt: TGTGCCAGCAGTTTCGTGGGGCTAACTAATGAAAAACTGTTTTTT
d_call: .; j_call: TRBJ2-6; clone_size: once; v_call: TRBV11-3; cdr3_aa: CASSFVSDSGANVLTF; cdr3_nt: TGTGCCAGCAGCTTCGTGTCAGACTCTGGGGCCAACGTCCTGACTTTC
d_call: TRBD1; j_call: TRBJ1-2; clone_size: .; v_call: TRBV28; cdr3_aa: CASTPDRGLSYGYTF; cdr3_nt: TGTGCCAGCACCCCGGACAGGGGGCTGAGCTATGGCTACACCTTC
d_call: TRBD1; j_call: TRBJ2-5; clone_size: .; v_call: TRBV9; cdr3_aa: CASSPHPNRGQETQYF; cdr3_nt: TGTGCCAGCAGCCCACATCCAAACAGGGGGCAGGAGACCCAGTACTTC
d_call: .; j_call: TRBJ2-1; clone_size: .; v_call: TRBV10-1; cdr3_aa: CASSGGRVYNEQFF; cdr3_nt: TGCGCCAGCAGTGGAGGCAGGGTCTACAATGAGCAGTTCTTC
d_call: TRBD2; j_call: TRBJ2-1; clone_size: .; v_call: TRBV7-6; cdr3_aa: CASSSTLAGGLNEQFF; cdr3_nt: TGTGCCAGCAGCTCCACTTTAGCGGGAGGGCTTAATGAGCAGTTCTTC
d_call: .; j_call: TRBJ2-6; clone_size: .; v_call: TRBV4-3; cdr3_aa: CASSPAADRSGANVLTF; cdr3_nt: TGCGCCAGCAGCCCCGCGGCAGACCGCTCTGGGGCCAACGTCCTGACTTTC
d_call: .; j_call: TRBJ1-1; clone_size: .; v_call: TRBV4-1; cdr3_aa: CASSAPEGQPHLGEAFF; cdr3_nt: TGCGCCAGCAGCGCGCCGGAGGGGCAACCCCATTTGGGTGAAGCTTTCTTT
d_call: .; j_call: TRBJ2-5; clone_size: .; v_call: TRBV11-2; cdr3_aa: CASSLGTQETQYF; cdr3_nt: TGTGCCAGCAGCTTAGGGACTCAAGAGACCCAGTACTTC
d_call: .; j_call: TRBJ1-2; clone_size: .; v_call: TRBV5-8; cdr3_aa: CASTSEFGGGYTF; cdr3_nt: TGTGCCAGCACCTCGGAGTTCGGGGGTGGCTACACCTTC
d_call: TRBD2; j_call: TRBJ2-5; clone_size: .; v_call: TRBV3-1/TRBV3-2; cdr3_aa: CASSTGTSETQYF; cdr3_nt: TGTGCCAGCAGCACCGGGACTAGCGAGACCCAGTACTTC
d_call: .; j_call: TRBJ1-6; clone_size: .; v_call: TRBV3-1/TRBV3-2; cdr3_aa: CASSQDLATNSPLHF; cdr3_nt: TGTGCCAGCAGCCAAGATCTTGCCACTAATTCACCCCTCCACTTT
d_call: .; j_call: TRBJ2-5; clone_size: .; v_call: TRBV5-5; cdr3_aa: CASSSRQGGETQYF; cdr3_nt: TGTGCCAGCAGTTCCCGACAGGGAGGGGAGACCCAGTACTTC
d_call: .; j_call: TRBJ1-2; clone_size: .; v_call: TRBV15; cdr3_aa: CATSRVSGRVGYTF; cdr3_nt: TGTGCCACCAGCAGAGTGTCGGGGAGGGTTGGCTACACCTTC
d_call: TRBD1; j_call: TRBJ1-2; clone_size: .; v_call: TRBV10-3; cdr3_aa: CAISGKGAYTF; cdr3_nt: TGTGCCATCAGTGGAAAGGGGGCCTACACCTTC